This T cell receptor beta chain was observed in a study of blood T cell repertoires in COVID-19. In germline, CDR1 is MNHEY, CDR2 SMNVEV (reference sequence). CDR3 length equals 14 residues. Trimming pared 0 bases from V and 4 bases from J, leaving 9 bases between. Only in-frame clones appear in the TCRdb table, and some are missing; sequencing was by immunoSEQ multiplex PCR. The sample carries some 300,000 clones, approximately 91% recorded once. This rearrangement joins TRBV27 to TRBJ1-1; D possibly corresponds to TRBD1 (5 bases). Material for sequencing was PBMCs or T cells enriched from blood (not recorded which). This TCR was recovered from a woman aged 40 to 50 who had recovered from COVID-19. CDR3 amino acids: CASSLSPGPTEAFF. The DNA for the CDR3 is TGTGCCAGCAGTTTATCGCCAGGGCCCACTGAAGCTTTCTTT.